This T cell receptor (beta chain) was documented in a study of T cells in Graves' hyperthyroidism and ophthalmopathy. Study overall: Pretreatment peripheral blood was obtained at initial diagnosis.

Germline values: CDR1 SEHNR, CDR2 FQNEAQ (reference sequence). The CDR3 covers 13 residues. V lost 2 bases and J 7 bases, leaving 8 bases between the germline ends. TCR beta CDR3 region amplification was performed from RNA transcripts. Researchers ran a first-round RT-PCR on the TCR CDR3 using the HTBI primer set. Each CDR3 protein is one row after TCRdb ran MiXCR on the multiplex PCR reads. Counted here are roughly 100,000 distinct CDR3 sequences, approximately 50% occurring once; the ten biggest clones make up about 28%. The chain couples TRBV7-9 to TRBJ1-4; D is undetermined. The specimen was blood. This receptor was taken from a man aged 35 to 55 with Graves' hyperthyroidism. CDR3 bases: TGTGCCAGCAGCTTACCAATCTTTGAAAAACTGTTTTTT. Residues: CASSLPIFEKLFF.